This entry is about one TCR beta chain. The source of the sample is a study of blood T cell repertoires in COVID-19. CDR1 is SNHLY and CDR2 is FYNNEI in the germline V gene. V was pared by 6 bases and J by 0 bases, with 6 bases of the junction left unmatched. The CDR3 spans 15 residues. The method was immunoSEQ multiplex PCR; TCRdb's version includes in-frame clones alone and lacks a portion of them. The table has some 89,000 clones, approximately 89% seen once. The clonotype originates from a man aged 45-65 years with acute or convalescent COVID-19. The chain recombines TRBV2 with TRBJ2-3, with 7 bases aligning to TRBD1. Sequenced: peripheral blood. Here the CDR3 DNA reads TGTGCCAGCAGCCTACAGGGGTTTAGCACAGATACGCAGTATTTT. Its protein is CASSLQGFSTDTQYF.